This TCR beta chain is from a study of OX40 agonist ivuxolimab in advanced cancers. Study background: At 0.01 to 10 mg/kg, ivuxolimab was administered intravenously to patients every 2 weeks.

There are 15 residues in the CDR3. V shed 4 bases and J shed 0 bases, with 10 bases lying between them. The germline CDR1 and CDR2 sequences are MNHNY and SVGAGI (reference sequence). With regard to this clone: Its target is unknown.

General study points: Relative to CD4+, CD8+ T cells held more expanded clones on average.

Libraries were prepared by immunoSEQ multiplex PCR; TCRdb keeps only in-frame clonotypes and omits some of them. Counted here are about 70,000 clones, around nine tenths occurring once; the ten biggest clones make up 0.86%. The sequence derives from an adult with an advanced solid tumor such as melanoma, head and neck, liver or kidney cancer. The material sequenced was CD4+ or CD8+ T cells sorted from blood, taken in a trial of the OX40 agonist ivuxolimab. V is TRBV6-6 and J is TRBJ1-3; D might be TRBD1 (5 bases). The CDR3 DNA is TGTGCCAGCAGTTTGGGACGGACCTCTGGAAACACCATATATTTT. Translating gives CASSLGRTSGNTIYF.